Sequencing of this T cell receptor (beta chain) was carried out in a study of blood T cell repertoires in COVID-19. On the study more broadly: COVID-19 samples collected from the United States, Italy and Spain covered acute and convalescent phases. Sample material is recorded as cDNA or gDNA derived from T cells, B-cell-depleted T cells, or PBMCs.

Original analysis: Amplification of reference gene primers provided the estimated nucleated cell counts. Method: immunoSEQ multiplex PCR; TCRdb's copy keeps in-frame clones and lacks some. V and J calls and clone size are those listed in that table; D and trimming were worked out from the DNA. Altogether 230,000 or so clones are present, 80% to 90% being singletons, with the ten largest covering 6.5% to 9.5%. Seattle patients were enrolled during active infection and followed longitudinally. The TCR comes from a woman older than 75 with COVID-19, enrolled during active disease. The sample taken for sequencing was peripheral blood.

CDR3 loop: CASSLAGRQETQYF. The CDR3 bases are TGTGCCAGCAGCTTAGCGGGGCGGCAAGAGACCCAGTACTTC. The V gene is TRBV7-3, the J gene TRBJ2-5; D possibly corresponds to TRBD2 (6 bases). V shed 2 bases and J shed 2 bases, with 9 bases lying between them. There are 14 residues in the CDR3. Germline assignment: CDR1 SGHTA and CDR2 FQGTGA.